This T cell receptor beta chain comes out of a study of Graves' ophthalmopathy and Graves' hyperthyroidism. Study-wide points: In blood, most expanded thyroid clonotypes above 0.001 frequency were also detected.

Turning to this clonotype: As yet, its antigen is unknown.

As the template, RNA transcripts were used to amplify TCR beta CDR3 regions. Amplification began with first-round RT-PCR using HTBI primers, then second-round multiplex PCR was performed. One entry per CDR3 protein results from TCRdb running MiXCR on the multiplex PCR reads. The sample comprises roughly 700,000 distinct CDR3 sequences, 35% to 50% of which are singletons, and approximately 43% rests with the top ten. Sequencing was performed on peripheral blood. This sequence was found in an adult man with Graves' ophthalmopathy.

CDR3 in amino acids: CASSSRTGVYRNQPQHF. For the CDR3, the DNA is TGTGCCAGCAGTTCACGGACAGGGGTGTATCGCAATCAGCCCCAGCATTTT. The gene calls are TRBV9 and TRBJ1-5, with TRBD1 identical over 9 bases. The CDR3 spans 17 residues. Germline loops: CDR1 SGDLS, CDR2 YYNGEE. V lost 5 bases and J lost 2; bases outside the gene matches: 11.